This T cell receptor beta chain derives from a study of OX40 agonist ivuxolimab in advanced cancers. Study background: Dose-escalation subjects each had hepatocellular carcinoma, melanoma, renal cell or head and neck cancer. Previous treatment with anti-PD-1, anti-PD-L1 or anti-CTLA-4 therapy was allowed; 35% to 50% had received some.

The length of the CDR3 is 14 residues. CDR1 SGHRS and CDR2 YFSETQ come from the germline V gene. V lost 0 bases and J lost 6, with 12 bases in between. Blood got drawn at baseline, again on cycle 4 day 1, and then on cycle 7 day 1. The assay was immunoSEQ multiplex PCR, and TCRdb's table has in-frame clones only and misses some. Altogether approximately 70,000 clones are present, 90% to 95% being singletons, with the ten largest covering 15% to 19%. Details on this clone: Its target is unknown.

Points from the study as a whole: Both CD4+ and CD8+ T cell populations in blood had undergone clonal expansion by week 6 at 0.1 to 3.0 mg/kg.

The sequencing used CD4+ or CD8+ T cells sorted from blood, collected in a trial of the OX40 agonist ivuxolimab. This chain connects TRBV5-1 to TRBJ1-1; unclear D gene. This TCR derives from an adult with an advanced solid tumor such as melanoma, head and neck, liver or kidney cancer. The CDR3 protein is CASSLAASGPEAFF. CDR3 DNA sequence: TGCGCCAGCAGCTTGGCGGCGTCTGGGCCTGAAGCTTTCTTT.